The clone carrying this T cell receptor beta chain was seen more than once but under ten times. The antigen remains undetermined. CDR3 length equals 16 residues. Germline V gene data show CDR1 as SNHLY and CDR2 as FYNNEI. V was trimmed by 3 bases and J by 1 base, leaving 16 bases between them. These data belong to a study of response to subunit inactivated influenza vaccine. General study findings and limits: New T cells are recruited in small numbers by each seasonal influenza vaccination, according to the authors' suggestion.

In TCRdb, the RT-PCR reads were re-called with MiXCR into one record per CDR3 protein. This table holds 590,000 or so distinct CDR3 sequences, about 15% found once. The sequence came from a man in his fifties or sixties who received an inactivated influenza vaccine. The specimen comprised PBMCs from blood, sampled 14 days before vaccination. The V and J genes are TRBV2 and TRBJ2-7; a possible D gene is TRBD1 (6 bases). The CDR3 DNA reads TGTGCCAGCAGTGACCCCGGACAGACTCAATCCTACGAGCAGTACTTC. Protein: CASSDPGQTQSYEQYF.